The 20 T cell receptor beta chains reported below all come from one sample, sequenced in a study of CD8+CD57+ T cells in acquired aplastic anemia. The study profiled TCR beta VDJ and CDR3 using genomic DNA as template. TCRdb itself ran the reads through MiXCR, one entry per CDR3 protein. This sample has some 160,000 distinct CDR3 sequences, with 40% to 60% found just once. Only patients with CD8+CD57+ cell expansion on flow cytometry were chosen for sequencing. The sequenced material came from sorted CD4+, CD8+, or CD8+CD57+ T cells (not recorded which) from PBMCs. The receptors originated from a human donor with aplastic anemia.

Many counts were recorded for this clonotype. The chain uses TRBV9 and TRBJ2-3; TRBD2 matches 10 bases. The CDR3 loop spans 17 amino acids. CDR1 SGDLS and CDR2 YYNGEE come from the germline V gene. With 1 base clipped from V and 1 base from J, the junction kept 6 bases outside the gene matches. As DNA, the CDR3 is TGTGCCAGCAGCGTAACAGGACTAGCGGTAGGCACAGATACGCAGTATTTT. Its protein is CASSVTGLAVGTDTQYF. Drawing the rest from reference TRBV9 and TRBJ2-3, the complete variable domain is DSGVTQTPKHLITATGQRVTLRCSPRSGDLSVYWYQQSLDQGLQFLIQYYNGEERAKGNILERFSAQQFPDLHSELNLSSLELGDSALYFCASSVTGLAVGTDTQYFGPGTRLTVL.

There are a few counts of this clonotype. The CDR3 reads CASRDGGYTF. The CDR3 region has the DNA TGTGCCAGTAGAGATGGGGGCTACACCTTC. The rearrangement uses TRBV19 and TRBJ1-2, with D uncertain. Germline CDR1 and CDR2: LNHDA and SQIVND (reference sequence). V lost 6 bases, J lost 8 bases, and 7 bases lay in between. CDR3 length: 10 amino acids.

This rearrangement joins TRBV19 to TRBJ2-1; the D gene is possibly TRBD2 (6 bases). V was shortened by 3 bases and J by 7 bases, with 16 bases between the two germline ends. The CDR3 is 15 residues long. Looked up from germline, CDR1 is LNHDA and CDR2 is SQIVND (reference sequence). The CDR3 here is CASSMGYSGINEQFF. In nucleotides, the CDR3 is TGTGCCAGTAGTATGGGTTATAGCGGCATAAATGAGCAGTTCTTC.

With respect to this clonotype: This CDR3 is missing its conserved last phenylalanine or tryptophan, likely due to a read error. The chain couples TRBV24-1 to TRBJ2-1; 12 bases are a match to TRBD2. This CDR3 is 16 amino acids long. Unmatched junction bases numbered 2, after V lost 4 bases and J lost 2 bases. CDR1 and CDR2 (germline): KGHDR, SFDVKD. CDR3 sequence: CATSDSSGRAYNEQFP. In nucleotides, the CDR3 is TGTGCCACCAGTGACTCTAGCGGGAGGGCCTACAATGAGCAGTTCCCC.

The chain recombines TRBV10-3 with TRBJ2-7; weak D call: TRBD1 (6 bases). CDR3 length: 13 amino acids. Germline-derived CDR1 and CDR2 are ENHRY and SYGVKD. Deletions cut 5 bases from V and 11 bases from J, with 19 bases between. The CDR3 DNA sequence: TGTGCCATCAGTTCCAGAGCAGGGGAGATTGAGTACTTC. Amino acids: CAISSRAGEIEYF.

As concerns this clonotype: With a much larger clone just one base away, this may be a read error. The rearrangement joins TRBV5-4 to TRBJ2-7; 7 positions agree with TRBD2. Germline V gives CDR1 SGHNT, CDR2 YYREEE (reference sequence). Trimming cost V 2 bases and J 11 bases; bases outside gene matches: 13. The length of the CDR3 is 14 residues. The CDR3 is CASSFLGGTTTKYF. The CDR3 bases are TGTGCCAGCAGCTTCCTGGGGGGGACTACGACGAAGTACTTC.

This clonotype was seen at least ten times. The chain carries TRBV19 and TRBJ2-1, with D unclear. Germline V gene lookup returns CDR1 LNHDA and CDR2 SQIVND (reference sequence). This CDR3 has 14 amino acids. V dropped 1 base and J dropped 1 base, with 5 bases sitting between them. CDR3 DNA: TGTGCCAGTAGTATAGTTGCATCCTACAATGAGCAGTTCTTC. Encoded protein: CASSIVASYNEQFF.

The CDR3 region is CSQTGTSVNEQFF. CDR3 DNA: TGCAGTCAAACCGGGACTAGCGTCAACGAGCAGTTCTTC. This chain joins TRBV20-1 and TRBJ2-1; 10 nucleotides agree with TRBD2. The CDR3 totals 13 residues. Germline values: CDR1 DFQATT, CDR2 SNEGSKA (reference sequence). J was trimmed by 10 bases and V by 8 bases; bases with no gene match: 11.

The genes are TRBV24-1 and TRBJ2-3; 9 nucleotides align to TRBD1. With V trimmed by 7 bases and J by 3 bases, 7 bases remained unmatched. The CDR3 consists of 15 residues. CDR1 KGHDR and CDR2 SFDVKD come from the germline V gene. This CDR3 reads CATRPTGGWTDTQYF. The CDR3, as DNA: TGTGCCACCAGGCCGACAGGGGGTTGGACAGATACGCAGTATTTT.

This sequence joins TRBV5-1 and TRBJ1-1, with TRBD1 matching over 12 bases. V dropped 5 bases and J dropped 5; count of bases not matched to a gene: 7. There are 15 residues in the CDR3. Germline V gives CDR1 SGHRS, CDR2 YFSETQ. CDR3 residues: CASSSGQGARTEAFF. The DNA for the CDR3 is TGCGCCAGCAGTTCGGGACAGGGGGCTAGAACTGAAGCTTTCTTT.

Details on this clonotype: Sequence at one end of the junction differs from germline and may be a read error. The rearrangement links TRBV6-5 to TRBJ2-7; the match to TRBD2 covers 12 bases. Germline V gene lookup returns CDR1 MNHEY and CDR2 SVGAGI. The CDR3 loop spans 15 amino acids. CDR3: CASSLGLAGPYDQYF. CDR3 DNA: TGTGCCAGCAGTTTAGGACTAGCGGGGCCATACGATCAGTACTTC.

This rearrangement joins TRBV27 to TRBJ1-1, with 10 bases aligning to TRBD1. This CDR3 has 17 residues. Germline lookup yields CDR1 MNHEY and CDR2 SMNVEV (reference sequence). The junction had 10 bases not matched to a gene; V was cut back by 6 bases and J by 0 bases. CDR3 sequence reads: CASRTIDRGRMNTEAFF. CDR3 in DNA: TGTGCCAGCAGAACCATCGACAGGGGGCGTATGAACACTGAAGCTTTCTTT.

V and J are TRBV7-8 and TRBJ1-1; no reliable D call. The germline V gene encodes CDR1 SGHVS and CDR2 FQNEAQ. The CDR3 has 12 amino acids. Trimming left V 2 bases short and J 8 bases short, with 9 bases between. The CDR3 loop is CASSLQMGEAFF. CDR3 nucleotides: TGTGCCAGCAGCTTACAGATGGGGGAAGCTTTCTTT.

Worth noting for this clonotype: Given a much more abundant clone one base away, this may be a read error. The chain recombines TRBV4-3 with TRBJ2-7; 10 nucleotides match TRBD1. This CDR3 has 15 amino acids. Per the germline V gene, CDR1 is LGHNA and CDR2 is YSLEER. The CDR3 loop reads CASSQFRDRGNDQYF. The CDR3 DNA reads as TGCGCCAGCAGCCAATTCCGGGACAGGGGAAACGACCAGTACTTC.

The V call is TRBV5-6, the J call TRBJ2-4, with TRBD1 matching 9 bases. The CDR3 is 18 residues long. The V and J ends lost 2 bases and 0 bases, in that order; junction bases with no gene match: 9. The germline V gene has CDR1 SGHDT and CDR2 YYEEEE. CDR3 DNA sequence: TGTGCCAGCAGCTTTTGGACAGGGGCCTCCATAGCCAAAAACATTCAGTACTTC. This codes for CASSFWTGASIAKNIQYF.

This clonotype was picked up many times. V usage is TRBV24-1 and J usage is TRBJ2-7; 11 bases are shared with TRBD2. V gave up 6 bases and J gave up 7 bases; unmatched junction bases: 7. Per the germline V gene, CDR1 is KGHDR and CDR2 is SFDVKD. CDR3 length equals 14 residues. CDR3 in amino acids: CATSLAGGQGEQYF. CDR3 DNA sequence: TGTGCCACCAGTCTAGCGGGAGGTCAGGGGGAGCAGTACTTC.

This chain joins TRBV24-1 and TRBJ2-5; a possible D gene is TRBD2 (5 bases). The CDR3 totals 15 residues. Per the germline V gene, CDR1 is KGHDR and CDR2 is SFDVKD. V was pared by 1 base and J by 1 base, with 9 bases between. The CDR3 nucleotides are TGTGCCACCAGTGATTTTTCCGCGGGCCAAGAGACCCAGTACTTC. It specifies CATSDFSAGQETQYF.

CDR3 nucleotide sequence: TGTGCCACCAGTGATTTAACAGCAGACTACGAGACCCAGTACTTC. Protein sequence: CATSDLTADYETQYF. The gene calls are TRBV24-1 and TRBJ2-5, with D tentatively TRBD2 (5 bases). The CDR3 length is 15 residues. Trimming removed 1 base from V and 5 bases from J, with 13 bases in between. Germline CDR1 and CDR2: KGHDR and SFDVKD.

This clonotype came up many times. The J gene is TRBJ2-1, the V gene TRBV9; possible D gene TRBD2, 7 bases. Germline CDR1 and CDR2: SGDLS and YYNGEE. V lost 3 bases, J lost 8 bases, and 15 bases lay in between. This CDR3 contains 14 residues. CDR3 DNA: TGTGCCAGCAGCGACCGTAGGGGGGGGGATGAGCAGTTCTTC. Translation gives CASSDRRGGDEQFF.

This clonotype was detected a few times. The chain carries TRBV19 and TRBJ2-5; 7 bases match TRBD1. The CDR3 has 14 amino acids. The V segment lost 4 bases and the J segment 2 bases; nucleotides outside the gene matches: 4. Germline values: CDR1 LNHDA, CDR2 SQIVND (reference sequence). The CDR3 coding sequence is TGTGCCAGTAGTAATACGGGACAGCAAGAGACCCAGTACTTC. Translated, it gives CASSNTGQQETQYF.